This T cell receptor beta chain was captured in a study of T cells in Graves' hyperthyroidism and ophthalmopathy. Study-wide context: Peripheral blood was taken when the disease was first diagnosed, before any treatment began.

About this clonotype itself: Its antigen is still unknown. At one boundary the junction diverges from the germline segment, which might be a read error.

The CDR3 sequence is 12 residues long. The germline gives CDR1 SGHAT, CDR2 FQNNGV. Stable Graves' hyperthyroidism denoted no ophthalmopathy progression over 18 months. Extraction of PBMCs used roughly 10 ml of fresh peripheral blood. TCR beta CDR3 sequences were amplified from RNA transcripts. The study used the HTBI primer set for a first-round RT-PCR of the TCR CDR3. TCRdb reanalysed the multiplex PCR reads using MiXCR and keeps one entry per CDR3 protein. The profile shows about half a million distinct CDR3 sequences, less than 25% of them singletons. Overall study findings and caveats: From stable hyperthyroidism, ophthalmopathy was separated by a 13 V-J model.

The sample comprised blood. The clonotype comes from a man aged 18 to 29 with Graves' hyperthyroidism. V and J are TRBV11-2 and TRBJ2-7; D could derive from TRBD1 or TRBD2 (5 bases each). The CDR3 loop reads CASSSNRGGQHF. The CDR3 DNA reads TGTGCCAGCAGCTCAAACCGGGGCGGGCAGCACTTC.